Following are 22 T cell receptor beta chains from one sample sequenced in a study of identifying expanded T cells in peripheral blood. Produced via immunoSEQ multiplex PCR; TCRdb's table is partial and in-frame only. The table shows about 83,000 clones, with approximately 91% occurring only once. Sequencing was carried out using blood. The origin of the receptors is a person between 18 and 75 years old in good health.

V is TRBV28 and J is TRBJ2-7; no definite D call. Per germline, CDR1 MDHEN and CDR2 SYDVKM. V shed 7 bases and J shed 7 bases, with 17 bases lying between them. The CDR3 covers 13 residues. The CDR3 coding sequence is TGTGCCAGCACCGGATATCTGGTAGGGGAGCAGTACTTC. It translates to CASTGYLVGEQYF.

This chain links TRBV29-1 with TRBJ1-5; the D is unclear. In germline, CDR1 is SQVTM, CDR2 ANQGSEA. The CDR3 covers 10 residues. The V end was cut by 7 bases, the J end by 7 bases, with 8 bases between. CDR3 bases: TGCAGCGACAATGGGCAGCCCCAGCATTTT. This encodes CSDNGQPQHF.

This clone was seen only a few times. The chain combines TRBV4-1 with TRBJ1-2; D is ambiguous. The germline V and J ends were trimmed by 1 base and 3 bases, with 9 bases remaining between them. This CDR3 contains 14 residues. Germline CDR1 MGHRA, CDR2 YSYEKL. The CDR3 DNA reads as TGCGCCAGCAGCCAAGGACGGGAAGACTATGGCTACACCTTC. It specifies CASSQGREDYGYTF.

CDR3 amino acids: CASKYEQYF. CDR3 DNA sequence: TGTGCCAGCAAATACGAGCAGTACTTC. The rearrangement uses TRBV19 and TRBJ2-7, with D unresolved. The CDR3 sequence is 9 residues long. Per germline, CDR1 LNHDA and CDR2 SQIVND (reference sequence). Trimming took 9 bases from V and 4 from J, leaving 4 bases between them.

For this clone: Other DNA variants within this sample encode the same CDR3. This rearrangement joins TRBV4-3 to TRBJ1-2, with D possibly TRBD1 on 5 matching bases. Per the germline V gene, CDR1 is LGHNA and CDR2 is YSLEER. Between the trimmed V and J ends, which lost 0 bases and 4 bases, there was a span of 9 bases. This CDR3 contains 14 residues. The CDR3 region is CASSQDDSTYGYTF. DNA of the CDR3: TGCGCCAGCAGCCAAGACGACAGCACCTATGGCTACACCTTC.

The chain recombines TRBV14 with TRBJ1-1, with D perhaps matching TRBD1 (5 bases). The CDR3 consists of 13 residues. Trimming shortened V by 0 bases and J by 10 bases, and 12 bases separated the two germline ends. CDR1 and CDR2 from the germline V gene are SGHDN and FVKESK. Here the CDR3 reads CASSQDRDRLAFF. CDR3 bases: TGTGCCAGCAGCCAAGATCGGGACCGACTAGCTTTCTTT.

The V gene is TRBV10-3, the J gene TRBJ1-1; D gene uncertain. Germline V gene sequence: CDR1 ENHRY, CDR2 SYGVKD. V gave up 3 bases and J gave up 6 bases, with 14 bases separating them. This CDR3 spans 14 amino acids. CDR3 residues: CAISENSARSEAFF. The CDR3 DNA sequence: TGTGCCATCAGTGAAAACAGCGCTCGCTCTGAAGCTTTCTTT.

This clone appeared a single time. The chain joins TRBV30 to TRBJ2-6; either TRBD1 or TRBD2 may fit D (7 bases each). V lost 1 base to trimming and J lost 0 bases, with 13 bases between them. Looked up from germline, CDR1 is GTSNPN and CDR2 is SVGIG (reference sequence). This CDR3 has 17 residues. The CDR3 here is CAWSGGGQNSGANVLTF. Here the CDR3 DNA reads TGTGCCTGGAGTGGGGGGGGACAGAACTCTGGGGCCAACGTCCTGACTTTC.

This clone has only one observation. The V gene is TRBV7-8, the J gene TRBJ2-3, with TRBD2 identical over 13 bases. With 5 bases clipped from V and 3 bases from J, the junction kept 5 bases outside the gene matches. Looked up from germline, CDR1 is SGHVS and CDR2 is FQNEAQ. The CDR3 length is 16 residues. The CDR3 nucleotides read TGTGCCAGCAGCAACGGACTAGCGGGAGTGACAGATACGCAGTATTTT. Protein product: CASSNGLAGVTDTQYF.

CDR3 sequence reads: CASSPPPGARGYTF. CDR3 nucleotide sequence: TGTGCCAGCAGCCCACCTCCAGGGGCGCGTGGCTACACCTTC. The rearrangement joins TRBV13 to TRBJ1-2; possible D gene TRBD1, 6 bases. CDR1 is PRHDT, CDR2 FYEKMQ, per germline (reference sequence). The CDR3 contains 14 residues. The ends were cut back, 5 bases at V and 7 bases at J, with 17 bases in the middle.

This chain links TRBV5-1 with TRBJ1-1; 10 bases align to TRBD1. The CDR3 spans 15 residues. Germline CDR1 SGHRS, CDR2 YFSETQ. J lost 1 base, V lost 4 bases, and 4 bases had no gene match. The CDR3 is CASSPRTGGNTEAFF. The CDR3 DNA sequence: TGCGCCAGCAGCCCCCGGACAGGGGGGAACACTGAAGCTTTCTTT.

The rearrangement uses TRBV11-2 and TRBJ1-4, with 7 positions matching TRBD1. The CDR3 totals 15 residues. The V and J ends lost 3 bases and 8 bases, in that order; junction bases with no gene match: 9. Germline-derived CDR1 and CDR2 are SGHAT and FQNNGV. CDR3 DNA: TGTGCCAGCAGCTTGGCGAGGGGGCAAAGGGAAAAACTGTTTTTT. The encoded protein is CASSLARGQREKLFF.

The chain carries TRBV7-2 and TRBJ2-7, with D perhaps given as TRBD1 or TRBD2 (5 bases each). From germline, CDR1 is SGHTA and CDR2 FQGNSA. CDR3 length equals 14 residues. The V end lost 6 bases, the J end lost 2 bases, and 14 bases lay between the germline ends. CDR3 sequence reads: CASSYRDRTYEQYF. CDR3 nucleotides: TGTGCCAGCAGTTATAGGGACCGAACCTACGAGCAGTACTTC.

The genes are TRBV7-3 and TRBJ2-6, with 9 bases lining up with TRBD2. From germline, CDR1 is SGHTA and CDR2 FQGTGA. V was pared by 5 bases and J by 4 bases, with 6 bases of the junction left unmatched. This CDR3 comprises 16 residues. The CDR3 bases are TGTGCCAGCAGCCGCGTAGCGGGAGCGGGGGCCAACGTCCTGACTTTC. Protein sequence: CASSRVAGAGANVLTF.

The chain has TRBV4-1 and TRBJ1-4, with D perhaps TRBD1 (6 bases). Trimming cost V 0 bases and J 6 bases, with 23 bases left between them. CDR1 and CDR2 (germline): MGHRA, YSYEKL. The CDR3 extends over 19 amino acids. CDR3 nucleotides: TGCGCCAGCAGCCAAGAAGGGGGACCTTCCAATACGGAGGATGAAAAACTGTTTTTT. Translated, it gives CASSQEGGPSNTEDEKLFF.

This chain uses TRBV19 with TRBJ2-7; D not certain. The germline V gene encodes CDR1 LNHDA and CDR2 SQIVND (reference sequence). The CDR3 has 14 residues. V dropped 6 bases and J dropped 1 base, with 13 bases sitting between them. The chain's CDR3 is CASSPWTASYEQYF. CDR3 coding DNA: TGTGCCAGTAGCCCGTGGACGGCTTCCTACGAGCAGTACTTC.

The V and J genes are TRBV7-2 and TRBJ2-7; D is unclear. The length of the CDR3 is 15 residues. CDR1 is SGHTA and CDR2 is FQGNSA in the germline V gene. Trimming left V 4 bases short and J 2 bases short, with 15 bases between. The CDR3 sequence is CASSSPLDPPYEQYF. Written as DNA, the CDR3 is TGTGCCAGCAGCTCCCCGCTAGACCCGCCCTACGAGCAGTACTTC.

This rearrangement joins TRBV11-2 to TRBJ1-2; no firm D call. Per the germline V gene, CDR1 is SGHAT and CDR2 is FQNNGV. V dropped 5 bases and J dropped 2 bases, with 15 bases sitting between them. This CDR3 is built from 15 residues. CDR3 sequence reads: CASSAVEHRNYGYTF. For the CDR3, the DNA is TGTGCCAGCAGCGCGGTCGAACATAGGAACTATGGCTACACCTTC.

V and J are TRBV21-1 and TRBJ2-1; the D call of TRBD1 is as the table states it, not checked on the DNA. TRBV21-1 is annotated as a pseudogene. The CDR3 is made up of 18 amino acids. The CDR3 loop reads CASSKVPRGTGYGNEQFF. The CDR3 DNA reads TGTGCCAGCAGCAAAGTTCCACGAGGGACAGGGTATGGGAATGAGCAGTTCTTC.

This rearrangement joins TRBV29-1 to TRBJ1-1; D is uncertain. This CDR3 is 15 amino acids long. Per germline, CDR1 SQVTM and CDR2 ANQGSEA. V lost 5 bases, J lost 1 base, and 17 bases lay in between. Here the CDR3 reads CSVQKEARSNTEAFF. DNA of the CDR3: TGCAGCGTTCAAAAGGAGGCGAGGTCGAACACTGAAGCTTTCTTT.

The chain employs TRBV11-3 and TRBJ1-3; D might be TRBD1 (5 bases). The V end lost 2 bases, the J end lost 4 bases, and 15 bases lay between the germline ends. The CDR3 loop spans 16 amino acids. Germline V lookup: CDR1 SGHNT, CDR2 YENEEA. Written as DNA, the CDR3 is TGTGCCAGCAGCTTAATAGGGGCACAGGTGGGAAACACCATATATTTT. Protein: CASSLIGAQVGNTIYF.

The CDR3, as DNA: TGTGCCAGCAGCTTAGGGCAGTGGGGAATGGAGAATGGCTACACCTTC. It yields the protein CASSLGQWGMENGYTF. The chain combines TRBV9 with TRBJ1-2; D gene unclear. V was trimmed by 4 bases and J by 6 bases, leaving 22 bases between them. Germline V lookup: CDR1 SGDLS, CDR2 YYNGEE. The CDR3 length is 16 residues.